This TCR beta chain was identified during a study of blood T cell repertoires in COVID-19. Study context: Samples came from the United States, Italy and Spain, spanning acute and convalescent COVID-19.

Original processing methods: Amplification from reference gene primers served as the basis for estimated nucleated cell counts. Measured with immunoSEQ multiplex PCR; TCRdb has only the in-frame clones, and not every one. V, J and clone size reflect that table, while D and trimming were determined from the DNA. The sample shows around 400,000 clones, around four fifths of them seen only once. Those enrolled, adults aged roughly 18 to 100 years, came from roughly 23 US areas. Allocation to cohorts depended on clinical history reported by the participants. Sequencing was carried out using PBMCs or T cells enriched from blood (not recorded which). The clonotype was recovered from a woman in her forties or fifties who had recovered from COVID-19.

For the CDR3, the DNA is TGTGCCAGTAGTTTACTCACCGGGGAGCTGTTTTTT. Residues: CASSLLTGELFF. The genes are TRBV19 and TRBJ2-2; no reliable D call. The CDR3 has 12 residues. V was shortened by 5 bases and J by 4 bases, with 5 bases between the two germline ends. Germline V gene data show CDR1 as LNHDA and CDR2 as SQIVND (reference sequence).